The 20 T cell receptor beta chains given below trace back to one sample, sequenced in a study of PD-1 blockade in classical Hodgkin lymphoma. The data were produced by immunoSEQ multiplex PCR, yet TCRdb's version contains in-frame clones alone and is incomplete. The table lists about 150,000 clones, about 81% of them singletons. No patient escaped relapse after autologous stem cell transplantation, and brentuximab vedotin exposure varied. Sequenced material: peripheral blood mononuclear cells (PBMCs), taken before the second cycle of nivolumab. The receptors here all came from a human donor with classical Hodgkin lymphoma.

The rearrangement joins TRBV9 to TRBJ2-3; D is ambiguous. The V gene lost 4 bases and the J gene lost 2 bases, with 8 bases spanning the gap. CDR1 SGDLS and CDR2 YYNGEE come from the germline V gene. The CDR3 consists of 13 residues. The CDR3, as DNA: TGTGCCAGCAGCTTCTACTTCACAGATACGCAGTATTTT. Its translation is CASSFYFTDTQYF.

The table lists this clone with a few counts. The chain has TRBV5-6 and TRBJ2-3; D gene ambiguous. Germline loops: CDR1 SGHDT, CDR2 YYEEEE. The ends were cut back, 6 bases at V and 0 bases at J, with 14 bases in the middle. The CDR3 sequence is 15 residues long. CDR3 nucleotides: TGTGCCAGCAACATATACTCTTCTAGCACAGATACGCAGTATTTT. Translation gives CASNIYSSSTDTQYF. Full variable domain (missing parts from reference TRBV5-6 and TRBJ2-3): DAGVTQSPTHLIKTRGQQVTLRCSPKSGHDTVSWYQQALGQGPQFIFQYYEEEERQRGNFPDRFSGHQFPNYSSELNVNALLLGDSALYLCASNIYSSSTDTQYFGPGTRLTVL.

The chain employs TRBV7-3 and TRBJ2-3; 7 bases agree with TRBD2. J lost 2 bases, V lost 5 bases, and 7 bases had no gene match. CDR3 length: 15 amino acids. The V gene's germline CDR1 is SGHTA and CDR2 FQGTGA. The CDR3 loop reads CASSRLLANTDTQYF. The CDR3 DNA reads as TGTGCCAGCAGCCGTTTACTAGCGAACACAGATACGCAGTATTTT.

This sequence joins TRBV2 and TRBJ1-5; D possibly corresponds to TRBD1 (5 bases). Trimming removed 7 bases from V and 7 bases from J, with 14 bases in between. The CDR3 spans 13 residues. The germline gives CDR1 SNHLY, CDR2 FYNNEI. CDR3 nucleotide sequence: TGTGCCAGCAATGGACAACCTTCGCAGCCCCAGCATTTT. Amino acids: CASNGQPSQPQHF.

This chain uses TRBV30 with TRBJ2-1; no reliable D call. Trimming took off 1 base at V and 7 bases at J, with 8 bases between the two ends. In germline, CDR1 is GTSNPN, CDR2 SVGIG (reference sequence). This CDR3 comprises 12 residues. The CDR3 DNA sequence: TGTGCCTGGAGTGCCTACCTGAATGAGCAGTTCTTC. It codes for CAWSAYLNEQFF.

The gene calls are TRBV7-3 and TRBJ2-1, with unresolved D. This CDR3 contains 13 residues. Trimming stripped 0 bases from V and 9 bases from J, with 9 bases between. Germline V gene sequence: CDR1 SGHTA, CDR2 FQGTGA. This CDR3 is CASSLTRLTEQFF. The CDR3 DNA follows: TGTGCCAGCAGCTTAACGAGGCTTACTGAGCAGTTCTTC.

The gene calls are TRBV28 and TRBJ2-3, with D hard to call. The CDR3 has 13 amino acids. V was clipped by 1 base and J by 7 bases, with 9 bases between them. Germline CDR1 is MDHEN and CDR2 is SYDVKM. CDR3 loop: CASSLSLFNTQYF. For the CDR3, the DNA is TGTGCCAGCAGTTTATCGTTGTTTAATACGCAGTATTTT.

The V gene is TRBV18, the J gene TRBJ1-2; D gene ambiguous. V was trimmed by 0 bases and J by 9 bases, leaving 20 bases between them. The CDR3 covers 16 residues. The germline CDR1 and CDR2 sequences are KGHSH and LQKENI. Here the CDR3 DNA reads TGTGCCAGCTCACCACCGTCTAGGGATAAGAAAGAAAGCTACACCTTC. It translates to CASSPPSRDKKESYTF. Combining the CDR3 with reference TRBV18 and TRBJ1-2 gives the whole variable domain NAGVMQNPRHLVRRRGQEARLRCSPMKGHSHVYWYRQLPEEGLKFMVYLQKENIIDESGMPKERFSAEFPKEGPSILRIQQVVRGDSAAYFCASSPPSRDKKESYTFGSGTRLTVV.

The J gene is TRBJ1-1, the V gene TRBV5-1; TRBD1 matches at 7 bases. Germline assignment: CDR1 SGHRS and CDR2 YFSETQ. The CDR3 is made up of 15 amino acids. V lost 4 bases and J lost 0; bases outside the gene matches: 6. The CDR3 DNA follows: TGCGCCAGCAGCCCGATGACAGGGATGAACACTGAAGCTTTCTTT. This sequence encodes CASSPMTGMNTEAFF.

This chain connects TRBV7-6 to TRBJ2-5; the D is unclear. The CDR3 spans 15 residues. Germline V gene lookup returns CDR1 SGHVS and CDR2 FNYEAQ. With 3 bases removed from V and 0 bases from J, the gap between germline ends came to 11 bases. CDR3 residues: CASSFQALNQETQYF. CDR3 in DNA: TGTGCCAGCAGCTTCCAGGCACTCAACCAAGAGACCCAGTACTTC.

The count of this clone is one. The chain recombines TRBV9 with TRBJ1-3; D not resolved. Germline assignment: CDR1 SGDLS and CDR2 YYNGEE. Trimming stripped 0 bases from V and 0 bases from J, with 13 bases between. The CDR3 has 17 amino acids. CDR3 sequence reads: CASSVEVSGPSGNTIYF. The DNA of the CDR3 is TGTGCCAGCAGCGTAGAGGTCAGCGGACCCTCTGGAAACACCATATATTTT. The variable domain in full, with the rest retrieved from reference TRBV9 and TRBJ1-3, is DSGVTQTPKHLITATGQRVTLRCSPRSGDLSVYWYQQSLDQGLQFLIQYYNGEERAKGNILERFSAQQFPDLHSELNLSSLELGDSALYFCASSVEVSGPSGNTIYFGEGSWLTVV.

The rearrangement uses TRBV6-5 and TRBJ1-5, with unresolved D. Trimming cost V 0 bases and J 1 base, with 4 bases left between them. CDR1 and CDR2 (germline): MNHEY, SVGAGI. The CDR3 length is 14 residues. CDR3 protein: CASSYSMSNQPQHF. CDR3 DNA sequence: TGTGCCAGCAGTTACTCGATGAGCAATCAGCCCCAGCATTTT.

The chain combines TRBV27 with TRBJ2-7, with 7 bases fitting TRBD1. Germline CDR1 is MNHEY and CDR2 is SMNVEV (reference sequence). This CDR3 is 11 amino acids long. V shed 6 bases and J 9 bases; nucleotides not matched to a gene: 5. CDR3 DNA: TGTGCCAGCAGCCTCCGGGACAGGCAGTACTTC. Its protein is CASSLRDRQYF.

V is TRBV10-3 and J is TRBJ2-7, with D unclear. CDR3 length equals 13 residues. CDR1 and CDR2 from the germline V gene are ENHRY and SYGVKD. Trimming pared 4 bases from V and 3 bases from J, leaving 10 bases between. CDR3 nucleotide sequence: TGTGCCATCAGTGCTTCCGAATACTACGAGCAGTACTTC. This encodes CAISASEYYEQYF.

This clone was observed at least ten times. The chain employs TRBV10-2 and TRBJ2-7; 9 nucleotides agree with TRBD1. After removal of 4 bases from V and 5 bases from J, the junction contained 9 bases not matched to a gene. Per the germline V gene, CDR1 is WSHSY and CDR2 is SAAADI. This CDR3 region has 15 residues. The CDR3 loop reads CASSAGTGYLNEQYF. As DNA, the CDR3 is TGCGCCAGCAGTGCCGGGACAGGGTACCTGAACGAGCAGTACTTC.

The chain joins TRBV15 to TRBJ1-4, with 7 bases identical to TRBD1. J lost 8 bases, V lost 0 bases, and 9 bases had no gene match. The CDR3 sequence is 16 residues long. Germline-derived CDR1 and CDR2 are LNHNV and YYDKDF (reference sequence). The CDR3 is CATSRDMGAGGEKLFF. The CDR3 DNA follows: TGTGCCACCAGCAGAGATATGGGTGCAGGGGGGGAAAAACTGTTTTTT.

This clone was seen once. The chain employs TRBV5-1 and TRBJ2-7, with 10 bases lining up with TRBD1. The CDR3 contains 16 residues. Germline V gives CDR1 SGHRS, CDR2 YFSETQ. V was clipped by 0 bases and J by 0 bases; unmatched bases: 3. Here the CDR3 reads CASSLEGTGVSYEQYF. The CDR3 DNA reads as TGCGCCAGCAGCTTGGAGGGGACAGGGGTCTCCTACGAGCAGTACTTC.

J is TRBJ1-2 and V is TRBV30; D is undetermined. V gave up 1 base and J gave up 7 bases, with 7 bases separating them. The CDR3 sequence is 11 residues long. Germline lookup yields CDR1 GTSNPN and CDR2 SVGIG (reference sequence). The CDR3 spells CAWSAVGGYTF. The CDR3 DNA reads TGTGCCTGGAGTGCCGTGGGTGGCTACACCTTC.

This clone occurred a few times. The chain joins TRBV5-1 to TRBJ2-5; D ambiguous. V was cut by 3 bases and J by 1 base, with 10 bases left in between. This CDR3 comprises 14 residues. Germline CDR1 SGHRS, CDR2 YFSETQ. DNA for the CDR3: TGCGCCAGCAGCTCCGGGCCCTCCCAAGAGACCCAGTACTTC. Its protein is CASSSGPSQETQYF.

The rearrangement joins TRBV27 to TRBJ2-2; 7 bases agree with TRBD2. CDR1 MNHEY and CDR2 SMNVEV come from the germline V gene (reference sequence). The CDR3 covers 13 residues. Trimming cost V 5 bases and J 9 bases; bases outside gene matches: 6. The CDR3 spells CASSLGLERELFF. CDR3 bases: TGTGCCAGCAGTCTCGGACTAGAACGGGAGCTGTTTTTT.